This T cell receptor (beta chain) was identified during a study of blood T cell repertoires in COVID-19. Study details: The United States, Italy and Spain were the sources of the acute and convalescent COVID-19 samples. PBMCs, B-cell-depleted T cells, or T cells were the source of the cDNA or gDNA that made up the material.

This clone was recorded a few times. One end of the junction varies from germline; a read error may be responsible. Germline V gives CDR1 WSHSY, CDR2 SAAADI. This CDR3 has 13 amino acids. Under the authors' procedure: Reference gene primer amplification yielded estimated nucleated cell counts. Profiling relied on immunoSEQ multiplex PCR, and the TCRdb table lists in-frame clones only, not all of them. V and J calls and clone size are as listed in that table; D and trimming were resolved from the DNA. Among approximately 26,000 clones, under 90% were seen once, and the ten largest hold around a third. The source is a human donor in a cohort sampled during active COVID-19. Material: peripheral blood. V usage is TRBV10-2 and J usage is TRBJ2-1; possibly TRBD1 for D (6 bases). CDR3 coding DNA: TGCGCCAGCAAAATAACAGGGCTCAATGGGCAGTTCTTC. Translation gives CASKITGLNGQFF.